A selection of T cell receptor beta chains follows, all from one sample in a study of T cells in Graves' hyperthyroidism and ophthalmopathy. In TCRdb, the multiplex PCR reads were re-called with MiXCR into one record per CDR3 protein. The sample holds roughly 700,000 distinct CDR3 sequences, just over 35% seen once. The sample was blood. Source of these receptors: a woman aged 40 to 50 with Graves' hyperthyroidism. Both conserved end residues are part of each CDR3. Each record gives: V gene, clone size, D gene, J gene, CDR3 DNA, CDR3 protein. A D gene is named only where the DNA matches it firmly. Size tells how often a clone was seen (once, few, many) or the class of an expanded clone, and some rows leave it out.

v_call: TRBV7-8; clone_size: .; d_call: TRBD1; j_call: TRBJ1-5; cdr3_nt: TGCGCCAGCAGCTTAGCGGCAGGGGGCGCCGTCAATCAGCCCCAGCATTTT; cdr3_aa: CASSLAAGGAVNQPQHF
v_call: TRBV6-5; clone_size: many; d_call: .; j_call: TRBJ2-6; cdr3_nt: TGTGCCAGAGGGAACTCTGGGGCCAACGTCCTGACTTTC; cdr3_aa: CARGNSGANVLTF
v_call: TRBV18; clone_size: few; d_call: TRBD2; j_call: TRBJ2-5; cdr3_nt: TGTGCCAGCTCGCCAGCGGGGGCTCGGGAGACCCAGTACTTC; cdr3_aa: CASSPAGARETQYF
v_call: TRBV10-3; clone_size: many; d_call: .; j_call: TRBJ2-2; cdr3_nt: TGTGCCATCAGTGAGTTCACAGGGTACACCGGGGAGCTGTTTTTT; cdr3_aa: CAISEFTGYTGELFF
v_call: TRBV29-1; clone_size: .; d_call: .; j_call: TRBJ2-5; cdr3_nt: TGCAGCCAAGAGGAGGAAGAGACCCAGTACTTC; cdr3_aa: CSQEEEETQYF
v_call: TRBV5-1; clone_size: .; d_call: .; j_call: TRBJ2-2; cdr3_nt: TGCGCCAGCAGTAACGGGGAGCTGTTTTTT; cdr3_aa: CASSNGELFF
v_call: TRBV2; clone_size: few; d_call: TRBD1; j_call: TRBJ1-3; cdr3_nt: TGTGCCAGCTCACCGTCGACAGGGGCTACTGGAAACACCATATATTTT; cdr3_aa: CASSPSTGATGNTIYF
v_call: TRBV7-9; clone_size: many; d_call: .; j_call: TRBJ1-5; cdr3_nt: TGTGCCAGCAGCTTTCTCAATCAGCCCCAGCATTTT; cdr3_aa: CASSFLNQPQHF
v_call: TRBV7-9; clone_size: once; d_call: .; j_call: TRBJ2-2; cdr3_nt: TGTGCCAGCAGTTACTCCCTGATTCCGAGGATGGTGGGGAACACCGGGGAGCTGTTTTTT; cdr3_aa: CASSYSLIPRMVGNTGELFF
v_call: TRBV20-1; clone_size: .; d_call: TRBD2; j_call: TRBJ2-5; cdr3_nt: TGCAGTGCTATGGGACTAGCGGGGGACGTTAGAGAGACCCAGTACTTC; cdr3_aa: CSAMGLAGDVRETQYF
v_call: TRBV25-1; clone_size: .; d_call: .; j_call: TRBJ2-6; cdr3_nt: TGTGCCAGCAGTGAACCCCGAGGTGGAGGCTCTGGGGCCAACGTCCTGACTTTC; cdr3_aa: CASSEPRGGGSGANVLTF
v_call: TRBV10-3; clone_size: .; d_call: .; j_call: TRBJ1-4; cdr3_nt: TGTGCCATCGGGGACGGCGCTAATGAAAAACTGTTTTTT; cdr3_aa: CAIGDGANEKLFF
v_call: TRBV27; clone_size: .; d_call: TRBD2; j_call: TRBJ2-2; cdr3_nt: TGTGCCAGCAGTCCGACTAGCGGGAGTTCTAGGGAGCTGTTTTTT; cdr3_aa: CASSPTSGSSRELFF
v_call: TRBV6-1; clone_size: few; d_call: .; j_call: TRBJ1-6; cdr3_nt: TGTGCCAGCAGTGAAGCCGCGAATAATTCACCCCTCCACTTT; cdr3_aa: CASSEAANNSPLHF
v_call: TRBV2; clone_size: many; d_call: .; j_call: TRBJ1-6; cdr3_nt: TGTGCCAGCAGGGAGGGCAGCTCCTATAATTCACCCCTCCACTTT; cdr3_aa: CASREGSSYNSPLHF
v_call: TRBV13; clone_size: many; d_call: .; j_call: TRBJ1-1; cdr3_nt: TGTGCCAGCAGGGTCCGGGAGACTGAAGCTTTCTTT; cdr3_aa: CASRVRETEAFF
v_call: TRBV12-5; clone_size: .; d_call: TRBD1; j_call: TRBJ1-1; cdr3_nt: TGTGCTAGTGGTTTGACAGGGGGGGCCACTGAAGCTTTCTTT; cdr3_aa: CASGLTGGATEAFF
v_call: TRBV20-1; clone_size: few; d_call: .; j_call: TRBJ2-7; cdr3_nt: TGCAGTGCTAGAGATGGGGCCAGCGAGCAGTACTTC; cdr3_aa: CSARDGASEQYF
v_call: TRBV7-8; clone_size: .; d_call: TRBD2; j_call: TRBJ2-3; cdr3_nt: TGTGCCAGCAGCCCGCCCTTCTTAGCGGGAGGGCCCGCGAGCACAGATACGCAGTATTTT; cdr3_aa: CASSPPFLAGGPASTDTQYF
v_call: TRBV12-3/TRBV12-4; clone_size: many; d_call: .; j_call: TRBJ1-5; cdr3_nt: TGTGCCAGCAGTTGGAAACAGGGTTGGAGCAATCAGCCCCAGCATTTT; cdr3_aa: CASSWKQGWSNQPQHF
v_call: TRBV19; clone_size: many; d_call: TRBD1; j_call: TRBJ2-7; cdr3_nt: TGTGCCAGTATGAGGACAGGAAGCTCCTACGAGCAGTACTTC; cdr3_aa: CASMRTGSSYEQYF
v_call: TRBV24-1; clone_size: .; d_call: .; j_call: TRBJ2-3; cdr3_nt: TGTGCCACCCGGGTAGCACTCACAGATACGCAGTATTTT; cdr3_aa: CATRVALTDTQYF
v_call: TRBV6-5; clone_size: many; d_call: .; j_call: TRBJ1-2; cdr3_nt: TGTGCCAGCAGTTTAAGGAAAGCTAACTATGGCTACACCTTC; cdr3_aa: CASSLRKANYGYTF